These 8 T cell receptor beta chains originate from one sample sequenced in a study of OX40 agonist ivuxolimab in advanced cancers. This table comes from immunoSEQ multiplex PCR, and its TCRdb copy is limited to in-frame clones, with some not included. The repertoire has roughly 92,000 clones, approximately 89% of them found once; the top ten carry about 0.73%. The starting material was CD4+ or CD8+ T cells sorted from blood, obtained in a trial of the OX40 agonist ivuxolimab. Receptor source: an adult with an advanced solid tumor such as melanoma, head and neck, liver or kidney cancer.

The count of this clone is one. V gene TRBV18 combines with J gene TRBJ2-7; 8 bases line up with TRBD1. Trimming took 2 bases from V and 2 from J; bases not matched to a gene: 8. This CDR3 is 16 amino acids long. Germline loops: CDR1 KGHSH, CDR2 LQKENI. The CDR3 loop reads CASSPVSNRGTYEQYF. The DNA of the CDR3 is TGTGCCAGCTCACCAGTAAGTAACAGGGGGACCTACGAGCAGTACTTC.

The chain couples TRBV5-4 to TRBJ2-7, with D uncertain. There are 12 residues in the CDR3. Germline assignment: CDR1 SGHNT and CDR2 YYREEE (reference sequence). Trimming stripped 2 bases from V and 2 bases from J, with 5 bases between. The CDR3 DNA is TGTGCCAGCAGCTTAGGGACCTACGAGCAGTACTTC. This codes for CASSLGTYEQYF. Filled out from reference TRBV5-4 and TRBJ2-7, the complete variable domain reads ETGVTQSPTHLIKTRGQQVTLRCSSQSGHNTVSWYQQALGQGPQFIFQYYREEENGRGNFPPRFSGLQFPNYSSELNVNALELDDSALYLCASSLGTYEQYFGPGTRLTVT.

This clone showed up just once. The J gene is TRBJ2-1, the V gene TRBV4-1, with 8 nucleotides matching TRBD2. V lost 0 bases to trimming and J lost 3 bases; unmatched junction nucleotides: 1. CDR1 MGHRA and CDR2 YSYEKL come from the germline V gene. CDR3 length: 15 amino acids. This CDR3 reads CASSQELADYNEQFF. CDR3 nucleotides: TGCGCCAGCAGCCAAGAACTAGCGGACTACAATGAGCAGTTCTTC.

This chain links TRBV30 with TRBJ2-3, with no clear D. Trimming left V 3 bases short and J 4 bases short, with 5 bases between. CDR1 and CDR2 (germline): GTSNPN, SVGIG (reference sequence). The CDR3 sequence is 11 residues long. CDR3 in DNA: TGTGCCTGGAGGGAATCAGATACGCAGTATTTT. It yields the protein CAWRESDTQYF. Using reference TRBV30 and TRBJ2-3 for the parts outside the CDR3, the full variable domain is SQTIHQWPATLVQPVGSPLSLECTVEGTSNPNLYWYRQAAGRGLQLLFYSVGIGQISSEVPQNLSASRPQDRQFILSSKKLLLSDSGFYLCAWRESDTQYFGPGTRLTVL.

CDR3 amino acids: CASSLESGRDAQYF. CDR3 bases: TGTGCCAGCAGCCTCGAGTCGGGTCGGGATGCGCAGTATTTT. The chain recombines TRBV7-2 with TRBJ2-3; D might be TRBD2 (5 bases). CDR1 SGHTA and CDR2 FQGNSA come from the germline V gene. Trimming removed 5 bases from V and 10 bases from J, with 19 bases in between. The CDR3 runs 14 residues.

The V and J genes are TRBV25-1 and TRBJ1-3; 8 nucleotides agree with TRBD1. The CDR3 is 15 amino acids. V gave up 3 bases and J gave up 4 bases; unmatched junction bases: 5. Per germline, CDR1 MGHDK and CDR2 SYGVNS. CDR3 sequence (DNA): TGTGCCAGCAGTGACCGAGACAGGGGAGGAAACACCATATATTTT. This encodes CASSDRDRGGNTIYF.

The V and J genes are TRBV28 and TRBJ2-2, with TRBD2 identical over 11 bases. The J segment lost 1 base and the V segment lost 11 bases, leaving 3 bases of the junction unmatched. Germline V gene data show CDR1 as MDHEN and CDR2 as SYDVKM. The CDR3 covers 14 residues. The CDR3 loop reads CAGGLAGNTGELFF. CDR3 DNA sequence: TGTGCCGGAGGACTAGCGGGGAACACCGGGGAGCTGTTTTTT. The full variable domain, with the rest looked up from reference TRBV28 and TRBJ2-2, is DVKVTQSSRYLVKRTGEKVFLECVQDMDHENMFWYRQDPGLGLRLIYFSYDVKMKEKGDIPEGYSVSREKKERFSLILESASTNQTSMYLCAGGLAGNTGELFFGEGSRLTVL.

V and J are TRBV7-2 and TRBJ1-1, with D perhaps TRBD1 (5 bases). Germline V lookup: CDR1 SGHTA, CDR2 FQGNSA. V was trimmed by 0 bases and J by 6 bases, leaving 11 bases between them. The CDR3 covers 14 residues. In DNA form, the CDR3 reads TGTGCCAGCAGCTTAGCGAGGGGAGGAGCTGAAGCTTTCTTT. Its translation: CASSLARGGAEAFF.